There are a few counts of the clone carrying this T cell receptor (beta chain). This record comes from a study of OX40 agonist ivuxolimab in advanced cancers. Looking at the study overall: At 0.01 to 10 mg/kg, ivuxolimab was administered intravenously to patients every 2 weeks. A mean age of about 56 years, range roughly 20 to 85, was recorded, and roughly 80% were male.

Assay: immunoSEQ multiplex PCR; the TCRdb copy retains only in-frame clones and omits some. This table holds tens of thousands of clones, about 86% found once. The germline CDR1 and CDR2 sequences are SGHAT and FQNNGV. The CDR3 runs 14 residues. The V end was cut by 4 bases, the J end by 4 bases, with 13 bases between. The sequencing here drew on CD4+ or CD8+ T cells sorted from blood, taken in a trial of the OX40 agonist ivuxolimab. The sequence came from an adult with an advanced solid tumor such as melanoma, head and neck, liver or kidney cancer. The chain joins TRBV11-2 to TRBJ2-5, with D perhaps TRBD1 (5 bases). This CDR3 is CASSSDRYSETQYF. The CDR3 DNA sequence: TGTGCCAGCAGCTCAGACAGATACTCAGAGACCCAGTACTTC.